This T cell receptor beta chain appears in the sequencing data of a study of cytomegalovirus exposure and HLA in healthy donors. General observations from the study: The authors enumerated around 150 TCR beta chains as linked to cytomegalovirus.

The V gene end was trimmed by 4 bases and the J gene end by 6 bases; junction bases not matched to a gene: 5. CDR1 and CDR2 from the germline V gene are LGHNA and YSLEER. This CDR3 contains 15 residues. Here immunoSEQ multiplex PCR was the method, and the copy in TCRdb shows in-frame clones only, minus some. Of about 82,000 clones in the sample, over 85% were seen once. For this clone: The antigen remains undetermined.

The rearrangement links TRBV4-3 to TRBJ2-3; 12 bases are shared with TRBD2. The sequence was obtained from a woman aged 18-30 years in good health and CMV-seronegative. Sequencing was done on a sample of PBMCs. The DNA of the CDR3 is TGCGCCAGCAGCCGCAGACTAGCGGGGGTCGATACGCAGTATTTT. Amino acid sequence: CASSRRLAGVDTQYF.